This T cell receptor (beta chain) is from a study of CD8 T cells in Susac syndrome. This clonotype was seen just once. As yet, its antigen is unknown. The RNA, roughly 0.5 to 1 ug, was put through reverse transcription using random hexamers. Multiplex immunoSEQ PCR targeted 54 Vbeta and 13 Jbeta TCR beta segments. From the immunoSEQ multiplex PCR reads, TCRdb called clonotypes with MiXCR, one entry per CDR3 protein. The repertoire includes a few hundred thousand distinct CDR3 sequences, 95% of them detected once, and 0.075% to 0.095% sits in the top ten. Whole-study results and caveats: The relatively small number of individuals in the TCR sequencing and HLA analysis was acknowledged by the study.

Isolation of CD8+ and CD4+ T cells was performed negatively, whereas enrichment of TEMRA cells was done by FACS. Sequences were obtained from CD4+ T cells from PBMCs. This receptor was obtained from a human donor with multiple sclerosis.

CDR3: CASSLADPYSPLHF. The CDR3 region has the DNA TGTGCCAGCAGCTTAGCGGACCCCTATTCACCCCTCCACTTT. The chain is built from TRBV7-6 and TRBJ1-6; D ambiguous. Germline V gene data show CDR1 as SGHVS and CDR2 as FNYEAQ. V was trimmed by 0 bases and J by 8 bases, leaving 8 bases between them. The CDR3 extends over 14 amino acids.